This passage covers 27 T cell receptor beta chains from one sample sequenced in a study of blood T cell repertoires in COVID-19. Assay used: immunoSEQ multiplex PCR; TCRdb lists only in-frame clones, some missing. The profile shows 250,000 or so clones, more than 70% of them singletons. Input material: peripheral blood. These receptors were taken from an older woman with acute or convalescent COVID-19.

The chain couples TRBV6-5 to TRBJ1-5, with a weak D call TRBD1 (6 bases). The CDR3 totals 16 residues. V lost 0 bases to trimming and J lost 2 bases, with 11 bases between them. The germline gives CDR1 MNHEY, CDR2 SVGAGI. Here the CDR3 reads CASSYSGGGGNQPQHF. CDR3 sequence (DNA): TGTGCCAGCAGTTACTCAGGGGGGGGAGGCAATCAGCCCCAGCATTTT.

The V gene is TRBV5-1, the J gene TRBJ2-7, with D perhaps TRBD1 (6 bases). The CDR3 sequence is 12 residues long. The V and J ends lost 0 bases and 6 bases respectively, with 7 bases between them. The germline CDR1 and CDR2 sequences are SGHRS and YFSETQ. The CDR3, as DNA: TGCGCCAGCAGCTTGGAGGGGGTCGAGCAGTACTTC. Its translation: CASSLEGVEQYF.

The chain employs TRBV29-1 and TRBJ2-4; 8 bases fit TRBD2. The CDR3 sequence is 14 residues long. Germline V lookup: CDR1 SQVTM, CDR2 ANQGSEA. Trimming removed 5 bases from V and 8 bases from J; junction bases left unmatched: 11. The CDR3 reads CSVLRPAGGDIQYF. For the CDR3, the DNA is TGCAGCGTTCTCAGGCCGGCCGGGGGGGACATTCAGTACTTC.

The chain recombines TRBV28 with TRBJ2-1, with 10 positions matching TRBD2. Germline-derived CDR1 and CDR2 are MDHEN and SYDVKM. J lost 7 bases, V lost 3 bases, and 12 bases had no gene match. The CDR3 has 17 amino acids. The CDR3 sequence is CASSFGLAGARSNEQFF. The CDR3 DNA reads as TGTGCCAGCAGTTTTGGCCTAGCGGGGGCCCGATCGAATGAGCAGTTCTTC.

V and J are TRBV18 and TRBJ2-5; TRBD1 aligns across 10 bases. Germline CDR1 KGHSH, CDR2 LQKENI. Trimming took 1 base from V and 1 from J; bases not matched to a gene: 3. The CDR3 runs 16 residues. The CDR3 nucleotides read TGTGCCAGCTCACCACAAGGGACAGGGGTCCAAGAGACCCAGTACTTC. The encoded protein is CASSPQGTGVQETQYF.

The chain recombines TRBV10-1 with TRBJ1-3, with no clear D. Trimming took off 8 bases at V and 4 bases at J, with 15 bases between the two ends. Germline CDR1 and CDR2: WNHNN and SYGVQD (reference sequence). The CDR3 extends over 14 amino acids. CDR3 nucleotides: TGCGCCAGCCGGATAGCTCTTGACGGAAACACCATATATTTT. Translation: CASRIALDGNTIYF.

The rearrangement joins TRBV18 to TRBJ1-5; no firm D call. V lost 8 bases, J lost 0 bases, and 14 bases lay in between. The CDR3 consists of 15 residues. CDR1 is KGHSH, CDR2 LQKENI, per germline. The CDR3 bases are TGTGCCAGCCACCAAAAACTTTATAGCAATCAGCCCCAGCATTTT. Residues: CASHQKLYSNQPQHF.

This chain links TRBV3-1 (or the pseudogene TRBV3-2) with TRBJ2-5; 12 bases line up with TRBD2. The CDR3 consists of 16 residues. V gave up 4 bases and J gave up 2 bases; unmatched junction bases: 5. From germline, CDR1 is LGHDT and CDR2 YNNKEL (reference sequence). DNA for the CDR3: TGTGCCAGCAGCCTGGGACTAGCGGGTGCTCAAGAGACCCAGTACTTC. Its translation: CASSLGLAGAQETQYF.

The CDR3 DNA sequence: TGCGCCAGCAGGGGACGGGAGGCTGAGGGAAACACCATATATTTT. Its protein product is CASRGREAEGNTIYF. J is TRBJ1-3 and V is TRBV23-1; D might be TRBD1 (5 bases). TRBV23-1 qualifies as an ORF whose function is uncertain. The CDR3 totals 15 residues. V lost 6 bases and J lost 4, with 16 bases in between.

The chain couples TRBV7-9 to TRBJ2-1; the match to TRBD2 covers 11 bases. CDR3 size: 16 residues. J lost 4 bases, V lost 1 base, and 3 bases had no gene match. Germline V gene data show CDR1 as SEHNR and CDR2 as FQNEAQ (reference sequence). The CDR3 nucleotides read TGTGCCAGCAGCTTAGGACTAGCGGGATCTTACAATGAGCAGTTCTTC. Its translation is CASSLGLAGSYNEQFF.

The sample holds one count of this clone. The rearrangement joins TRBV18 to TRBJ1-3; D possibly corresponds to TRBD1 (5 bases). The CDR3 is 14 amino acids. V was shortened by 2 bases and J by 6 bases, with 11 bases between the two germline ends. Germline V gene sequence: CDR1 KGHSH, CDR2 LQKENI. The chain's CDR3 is CASSPGGVVNTIYF. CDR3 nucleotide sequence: TGTGCCAGCTCACCAGGAGGGGTTGTAAACACCATATATTTT.

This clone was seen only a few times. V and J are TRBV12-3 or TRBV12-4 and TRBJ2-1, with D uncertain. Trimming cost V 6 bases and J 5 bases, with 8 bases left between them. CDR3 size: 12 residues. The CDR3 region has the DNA TGTGCCAGCAGGAGTACGGACAATGAGCAGTTCTTC. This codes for CASRSTDNEQFF.

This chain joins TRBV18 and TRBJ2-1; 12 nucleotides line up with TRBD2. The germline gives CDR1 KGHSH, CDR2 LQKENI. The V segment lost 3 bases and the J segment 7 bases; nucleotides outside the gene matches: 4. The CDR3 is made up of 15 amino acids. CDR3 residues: CASSPTSGSRNEQFF. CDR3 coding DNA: TGTGCCAGCTCACCGACTAGCGGGAGTCGTAATGAGCAGTTCTTC.

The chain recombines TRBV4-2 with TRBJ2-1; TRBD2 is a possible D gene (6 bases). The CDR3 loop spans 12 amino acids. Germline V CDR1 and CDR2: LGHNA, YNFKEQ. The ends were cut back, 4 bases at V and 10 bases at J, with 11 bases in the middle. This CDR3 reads CASSPHRGEQFF. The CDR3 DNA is TGTGCCAGCAGCCCCCATCGGGGGGAGCAGTTCTTC.

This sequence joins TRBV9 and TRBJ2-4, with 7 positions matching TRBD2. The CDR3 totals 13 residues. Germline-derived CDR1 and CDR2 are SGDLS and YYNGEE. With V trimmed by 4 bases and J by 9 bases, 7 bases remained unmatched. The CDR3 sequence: CASSQAGYGIQYF. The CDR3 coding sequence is TGTGCCAGCAGCCAAGCGGGATACGGCATTCAGTACTTC.

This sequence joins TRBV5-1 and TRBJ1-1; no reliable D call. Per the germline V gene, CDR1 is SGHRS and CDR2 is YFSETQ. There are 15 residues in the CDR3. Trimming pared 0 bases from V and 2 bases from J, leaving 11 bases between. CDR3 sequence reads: CASSLATGFNTEAFF. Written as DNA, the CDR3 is TGCGCCAGCAGCTTGGCCACGGGGTTCAACACTGAAGCTTTCTTT.

CDR3 amino acids: CASSRVRGSSGNTIYF. The DNA of the CDR3 is TGTGCCAGCAGCCGCGTCAGGGGGAGCTCTGGAAACACCATATATTTT. The chain carries TRBV11-2 and TRBJ1-3, with TRBD1 identical over 7 bases. The V gene's germline CDR1 is SGHAT and CDR2 FQNNGV. This CDR3 comprises 16 residues. V lost 5 bases and J lost 0; bases outside the gene matches: 7.

DNA for the CDR3: TGTGCCACCCCTCGACAGGGGGACACCGGGGAGCTGTTTTTT. Translation gives CATPRQGDTGELFF. The gene calls are TRBV12-1 and TRBJ2-2; the table gives TRBD1 as D, unverified against the DNA. TRBV12-1 is listed as a pseudogene. The CDR3 length is 14 residues.

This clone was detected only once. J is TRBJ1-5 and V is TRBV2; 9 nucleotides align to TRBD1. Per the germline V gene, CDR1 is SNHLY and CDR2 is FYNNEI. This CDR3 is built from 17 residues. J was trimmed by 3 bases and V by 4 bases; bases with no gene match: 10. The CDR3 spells CASSANNRGLYNQPQHF. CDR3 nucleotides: TGTGCCAGCAGTGCCAATAACAGGGGGCTCTACAATCAGCCCCAGCATTTT.

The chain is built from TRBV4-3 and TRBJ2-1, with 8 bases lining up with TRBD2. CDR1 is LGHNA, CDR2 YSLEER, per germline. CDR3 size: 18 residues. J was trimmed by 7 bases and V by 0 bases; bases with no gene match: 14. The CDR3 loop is CASSQDNSATSVRNEQFF. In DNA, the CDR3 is TGCGCCAGCAGCCAAGATAACTCTGCGACTAGCGTTCGGAATGAGCAGTTCTTC.

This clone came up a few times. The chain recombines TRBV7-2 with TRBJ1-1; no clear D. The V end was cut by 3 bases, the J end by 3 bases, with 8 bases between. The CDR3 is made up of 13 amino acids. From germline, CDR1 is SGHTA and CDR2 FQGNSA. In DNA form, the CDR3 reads TGTGCCAGCAGCTTGTACATGGACACTGAAGCTTTCTTT. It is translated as CASSLYMDTEAFF.

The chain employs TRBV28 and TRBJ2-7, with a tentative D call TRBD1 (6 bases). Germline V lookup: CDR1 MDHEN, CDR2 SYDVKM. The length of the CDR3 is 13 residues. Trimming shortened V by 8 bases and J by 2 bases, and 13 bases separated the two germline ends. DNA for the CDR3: TGTGCCAGCGGTTCGCCAGGGGCCTACGAGCAGTACTTC. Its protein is CASGSPGAYEQYF.

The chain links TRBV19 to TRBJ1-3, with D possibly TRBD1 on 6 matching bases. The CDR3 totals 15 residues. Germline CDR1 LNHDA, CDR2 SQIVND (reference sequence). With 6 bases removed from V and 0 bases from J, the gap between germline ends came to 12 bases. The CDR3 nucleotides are TGTGCCAGTAGCATAAGGACAGCCTCTGGAAACACCATATATTTT. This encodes CASSIRTASGNTIYF.

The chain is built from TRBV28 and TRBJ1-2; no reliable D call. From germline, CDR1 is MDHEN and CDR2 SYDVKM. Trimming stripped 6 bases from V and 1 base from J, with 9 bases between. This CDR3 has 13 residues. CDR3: CASRLGVNYGYTF. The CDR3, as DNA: TGTGCCAGCAGATTAGGAGTTAACTATGGCTACACCTTC.

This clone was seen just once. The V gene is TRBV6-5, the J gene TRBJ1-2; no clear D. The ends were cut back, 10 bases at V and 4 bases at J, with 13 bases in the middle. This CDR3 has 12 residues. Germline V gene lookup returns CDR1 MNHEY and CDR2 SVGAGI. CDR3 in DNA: TGTGCCACCCAGGCCCGGTTCTATGGCTACACCTTC. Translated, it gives CATQARFYGYTF.

The CDR3 sequence: CASSQDWRIPYEQYF. The CDR3 DNA reads as TGCGCCAGCAGCCAAGATTGGAGGATTCCCTACGAGCAGTACTTC. The chain carries TRBV4-1 and TRBJ2-7; TRBD2 might be the D (5 bases). Germline-derived CDR1 and CDR2 are MGHRA and YSYEKL. With 0 bases removed from V and 2 bases from J, the gap between germline ends came to 11 bases. There are 15 residues in the CDR3.

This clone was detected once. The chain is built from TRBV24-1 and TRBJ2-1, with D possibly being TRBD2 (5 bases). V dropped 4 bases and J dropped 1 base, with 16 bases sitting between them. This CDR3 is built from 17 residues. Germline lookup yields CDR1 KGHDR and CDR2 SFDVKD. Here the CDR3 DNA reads TGTGCCACCAGTGAGCGTACCTCTAGCAGTTCCTACAATGAGCAGTTCTTC. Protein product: CATSERTSSSSYNEQFF.